A single sample is the source of the 30 T cell receptor beta chains below, sequenced in a study of T cell changes during pregnancy in multiple sclerosis. Using immunoSEQ multiplex PCR, the repertoire was profiled, and TCRdb retains in-frame clones only, with some absent. The sample lists 78,000 or so clones, around 90% occurring once. The sample was peripheral blood, taken before pregnancy. These receptors all come from a female donor with multiple sclerosis, enrolled in a pregnancy study.

Only one count was recorded for this clone. In nucleotides, the CDR3 is TGTGCCAGCAATCACAGGACAGCCTATAATTCACCCCTCCACTTT. Amino acid sequence: CASNHRTAYNSPLHF. This rearrangement joins TRBV2 to TRBJ1-6, with D possibly being TRBD1 (6 bases). The CDR3 extends over 15 amino acids. Per the germline V gene, CDR1 is SNHLY and CDR2 is FYNNEI. Between the trimmed V and J ends, which lost 7 bases and 2 bases, there was a span of 12 bases. The full variable domain, with the rest looked up from reference TRBV2 and TRBJ1-6, is EPEVTQTPSHQVTQMGQEVILRCVPISNHLYFYWYRQILGQKVEFLVSFYNNEISEKSEIFDDQFSVERPDGSNFTLKIRSTKLEDSAMYFCASNHRTAYNSPLHFGNGTRLTVT.

This sequence joins TRBV9 and TRBJ2-5, with 8 bases matching TRBD2. The germline CDR1 and CDR2 sequences are SGDLS and YYNGEE. V dropped 3 bases and J dropped 4; count of bases not matched to a gene: 5. The CDR3 length is 14 residues. The CDR3 loop reads CASSAGGALETQYF. As DNA, the CDR3 is TGTGCCAGCAGCGCCGGGGGGGCCCTAGAGACCCAGTACTTC.

V usage is TRBV19 and J usage is TRBJ1-1; 9 bases fit TRBD1. Trimming at V came to 8 bases and at J to 0 bases, leaving 1 base not matched to a gene. This CDR3 is 13 amino acids long. Germline lookup yields CDR1 LNHDA and CDR2 SQIVND (reference sequence). The CDR3 DNA sequence: TGTGCCAGTGGGACAGGGATGAACACTGAAGCTTTCTTT. Its translation: CASGTGMNTEAFF. Looking up the rest from reference TRBV19 and TRBJ1-1 gives the full variable domain: DGGITQSPKYLFRKEGQNVTLSCEQNLNHDAMYWYRQDPGQGLRLIYYSQIVNDFQKGDIAEGYSVSREKKESFPLTVTSAQKNPTAFYLCASGTGMNTEAFFGQGTRLTVV.

The chain is built from TRBV2 and TRBJ2-7, with a possible D match to TRBD2 (5 bases). The CDR3 runs to 14 residues. CDR1 SNHLY and CDR2 FYNNEI come from the germline V gene. The V end was cut by 6 bases, the J end by 0 bases, with 12 bases between. CDR3 amino acids: CASRVQRISYEQYF. Written as DNA, the CDR3 is TGTGCCAGCAGAGTGCAGCGGATCTCCTACGAGCAGTACTTC.

CDR3 in DNA: TGTGCCAGCAGCCAAGATCTGGGGGCGAACTATGGCTACACCTTC. This codes for CASSQDLGANYGYTF. This chain links TRBV4-2 with TRBJ1-2, with D tentatively TRBD1 (6 bases). V was trimmed by 0 bases and J by 2 bases, leaving 10 bases between them. Germline assignment: CDR1 LGHNA and CDR2 YNFKEQ. The CDR3 length is 15 residues.

The chain recombines TRBV7-9 with TRBJ2-1, with TRBD1 identical over 9 bases. With V trimmed by 4 bases and J by 7 bases, 14 bases remained unmatched. The CDR3 runs to 17 residues. Germline V gene data show CDR1 as SEHNR and CDR2 as FQNEAQ (reference sequence). CDR3 loop: CASSYAGTGIVWNEQFF. The CDR3 DNA follows: TGTGCCAGCAGCTACGCCGGGACAGGGATCGTGTGGAATGAGCAGTTCTTC.

The rearrangement links TRBV14 to TRBJ1-4; D gene uncertain. V was trimmed by 9 bases and J by 8 bases, leaving 10 bases between them. Germline CDR1 is SGHDN and CDR2 is FVKESK. The CDR3 contains 11 residues. The CDR3 DNA reads TGTGCCAGGATTGCCGAGGAAAAACTGTTTTTT. Its protein is CARIAEEKLFF.

The chain links TRBV7-2 to TRBJ1-2; D not certain. The germline V and J ends were trimmed by 4 bases and 4 bases, with 7 bases remaining between them. CDR3 length equals 12 residues. Germline V gives CDR1 SGHTA, CDR2 FQGNSA. The CDR3 sequence: CASSSFSYGYTF. Here the CDR3 DNA reads TGTGCCAGCAGCTCCTTTTCCTATGGCTACACCTTC.

This chain connects TRBV11-2 to TRBJ2-7, with D perhaps TRBD2 (5 bases). CDR1 and CDR2 from the germline V gene are SGHAT and FQNNGV. The CDR3 extends over 12 amino acids. V lost 5 bases, J lost 6 bases, and 11 bases lay in between. The CDR3 nucleotides read TGTGCCAGCAGCCATAATGGAGGCGAGCAGTACTTC. It translates to CASSHNGGEQYF.

This clone has a single count. The chain has TRBV9 and TRBJ2-2; no clear D gene. Per germline, CDR1 SGDLS and CDR2 YYNGEE. V was cut by 0 bases and J by 5 bases, with 5 bases left in between. This CDR3 comprises 13 residues. Written as DNA, the CDR3 is TGTGCCAGCAGCGTAGAGAGTACCGGGGAGCTGTTTTTT. Encoded protein: CASSVESTGELFF.

The rearrangement uses TRBV27 and TRBJ2-3; 16 nucleotides line up with TRBD2. With 7 bases clipped from V and 5 bases from J, the junction kept 9 bases outside the gene matches. This CDR3 has 17 residues. The germline CDR1 and CDR2 sequences are MNHEY and SMNVEV (reference sequence). The CDR3 sequence is CASTTGTSGGVVDTQYF. The CDR3 bases are TGTGCCAGCACCACCGGGACTAGCGGGGGGGTAGTAGATACGCAGTATTTT.

The V call is TRBV9, the J call TRBJ1-2; D is uncertain. With 1 base removed from V and 5 bases from J, the gap between germline ends came to 18 bases. From germline, CDR1 is SGDLS and CDR2 YYNGEE. This CDR3 has 16 amino acids. Here the CDR3 reads CASSVSTEGGRYGYTF. The CDR3 nucleotides read TGTGCCAGCAGCGTATCAACCGAGGGCGGAAGGTATGGCTACACCTTC.

The chain recombines TRBV9 with TRBJ1-2; the match to TRBD1 covers 7 bases. Germline-derived CDR1 and CDR2 are SGDLS and YYNGEE. This CDR3 is built from 14 residues. J gave up 8 bases and V 4 bases, and 11 bases lay outside the gene matches. The CDR3 nucleotides are TGTGCCAGCAGCCCGAAAACAGGGGTGGGAGGCTACACCTTC. It codes for CASSPKTGVGGYTF.

CDR3 amino acids: CASSYSTGQVNEQYF. CDR3 nucleotide sequence: TGTGCCAGCAGTTACTCTACGGGACAGGTTAACGAGCAGTACTTC. The J gene is TRBJ2-7, the V gene TRBV6-5, with 8 bases identical to TRBD1. The length of the CDR3 is 15 residues. V lost 0 bases to trimming and J lost 5 bases; unmatched junction nucleotides: 6. Germline CDR1 MNHEY, CDR2 SVGAGI.

The chain couples TRBV13 to TRBJ2-3; 12 bases agree with TRBD2. Germline values: CDR1 PRHDT, CDR2 FYEKMQ (reference sequence). This CDR3 contains 15 residues. V dropped 5 bases and J dropped 2; count of bases not matched to a gene: 2. CDR3 nucleotides: TGTGCCAGCAGCCTAGCGGGGGGGTCCACAGATACGCAGTATTTT. It encodes CASSLAGGSTDTQYF. The variable domain in full, with the rest retrieved from reference TRBV13 and TRBJ2-3, is AAGVIQSPRHLIKEKRETATLKCYPIPRHDTVYWYQQGPGQDPQFLISFYEKMQSDKGSIPDRFSAQQFSDYHSELNMSSLELGDSALYFCASSLAGGSTDTQYFGPGTRLTVL.

This rearrangement joins TRBV15 to TRBJ1-1, with D perhaps TRBD1 (5 bases). V was trimmed by 9 bases and J by 6 bases, leaving 14 bases between them. From germline, CDR1 is LNHNV and CDR2 YYDKDF (reference sequence). The CDR3 totals 12 residues. Here the CDR3 DNA reads TGTGCCACTGGGGCGCGCGGCGCTGAAGCTTTCTTT. Translation: CATGARGAEAFF.

V gene TRBV6-6 combines with J gene TRBJ2-7, with D possibly being TRBD2 (7 bases). This CDR3 has 16 amino acids. V was shortened by 0 bases and J by 5 bases, with 17 bases between the two germline ends. CDR1 and CDR2 (germline): MNHNY, SVGAGI (reference sequence). The CDR3 DNA reads as TGTGCCAGCAGTTACTCGATACCGGGGGGCGAGGACGAGCAGTACTTC. It codes for CASSYSIPGGEDEQYF.

The chain carries TRBV25-1 and TRBJ2-2; 7 nucleotides line up with TRBD2. The CDR3 runs to 11 residues. CDR1 is MGHDK and CDR2 is SYGVNS in the germline V gene. With 8 bases clipped from V and 7 bases from J, the junction kept 1 base outside the gene matches. The CDR3 reads CASREVGELFF. In nucleotides, the CDR3 is TGTGCCAGCCGGGAGGTCGGGGAGCTGTTTTTT.

This clone was seen once. The chain uses TRBV11-2 and TRBJ1-2; D is perhaps TRBD1 (6 bases). Trimming pared 4 bases from V and 1 base from J, leaving 13 bases between. This CDR3 is built from 15 residues. CDR1 SGHAT and CDR2 FQNNGV come from the germline V gene. The chain's CDR3 is CASSYRAQSNYGYTF. CDR3 bases: TGTGCCAGCAGCTACAGGGCTCAGAGTAACTATGGCTACACCTTC.

This chain joins TRBV4-2 and TRBJ1-1; D remains unclear. V shed 0 bases and J shed 1 base, with 12 bases lying between them. The CDR3 totals 16 residues. Germline loops: CDR1 LGHNA, CDR2 YNFKEQ. CDR3 protein: CASSQDQLGGNTEAFF. In nucleotides, the CDR3 is TGTGCCAGCAGCCAAGACCAACTCGGAGGGAACACTGAAGCTTTCTTT.

The chain uses TRBV7-9 and TRBJ1-1; D is possibly TRBD1 (5 bases). V was cut by 5 bases and J by 5 bases, with 15 bases left in between. Germline V gene data show CDR1 as SEHNR and CDR2 as FQNEAQ (reference sequence). This CDR3 comprises 14 residues. The CDR3 sequence is CASSRGGGMTEAFF. In nucleotides, the CDR3 is TGTGCCAGCAGCCGGGGGGGAGGAATGACTGAAGCTTTCTTT. The full variable domain, its missing parts supplied by reference TRBV7-9 and TRBJ1-1, is DTGVSQNPRHKITKRGQNVTFRCDPISEHNRLYWYRQTLGQGPEFLTYFQNEAQLEKSRLLSDRFSAERPKGSFSTLEIQRTEQGDSAMYLCASSRGGGMTEAFFGQGTRLTVV.

The chain uses TRBV7-9 and TRBJ1-1; no definite D call. The V and J ends lost 3 bases and 10 bases respectively, with 9 bases between them. This CDR3 comprises 11 residues. The germline V gene has CDR1 SEHNR and CDR2 FQNEAQ (reference sequence). CDR3 nucleotides: TGTGCCAGCAGCTTGCAACTCGGAGCTTTCTTT. It translates to CASSLQLGAFF.

This rearrangement joins TRBV7-3 to TRBJ1-3, with a possible D match to TRBD1 (6 bases). CDR3 size: 14 residues. V lost 2 bases and J 3 bases, leaving 8 bases between the germline ends. Looked up from germline, CDR1 is SGHTA and CDR2 is FQGTGA. For the CDR3, the DNA is TGTGCCAGCAGCTTAGGGGGCCGTGGAAACACCATATATTTT. It specifies CASSLGGRGNTIYF.

This chain connects TRBV27 to TRBJ2-7, with a weak D call TRBD2 (5 bases). Germline V CDR1 and CDR2: MNHEY, SMNVEV (reference sequence). CDR3 size: 15 residues. V was pared by 1 base and J by 4 bases, with 14 bases between. The CDR3 is CASSLLGLRVYEQYF. The CDR3, as DNA: TGTGCCAGCAGTTTATTGGGGTTGAGGGTATACGAGCAGTACTTC.

The chain joins TRBV2 to TRBJ1-4, with a tentative D call TRBD1 (6 bases). The V end lost 6 bases, the J end lost 3 bases, and 8 bases lay between the germline ends. The CDR3 totals 13 residues. CDR1 is SNHLY, CDR2 FYNNEI, per germline. CDR3 protein: CASRDRANEKLFF. For the CDR3, the DNA is TGTGCCAGCAGGGACAGAGCTAATGAAAAACTGTTTTTT.

The rearrangement uses TRBV7-3 and TRBJ2-1; 10 bases agree with TRBD2. CDR3 length equals 16 residues. Trimming removed 5 bases from V and 6 bases from J; junction bases left unmatched: 10. The germline CDR1 and CDR2 sequences are SGHTA and FQGTGA. CDR3 sequence: CASSRRAGGSLNEQFF. The CDR3 region has the DNA TGTGCCAGCAGCCGTAGAGCGGGGGGGAGCCTCAATGAGCAGTTCTTC.

This clone has just a few counts. This sequence joins TRBV27 and TRBJ1-6; no clear D gene. Germline V CDR1 and CDR2: MNHEY, SMNVEV (reference sequence). This CDR3 comprises 12 residues. With 3 bases removed from V and 7 bases from J, the gap between germline ends came to 4 bases. CDR3 protein: CASSFQNSPLHF. Here the CDR3 DNA reads TGTGCCAGCAGTTTCCAGAATTCACCCCTCCACTTT.

The chain combines TRBV19 with TRBJ2-2; 13 bases are a match to TRBD2. Trimming cost V 6 bases and J 0 bases; bases outside gene matches: 10. CDR1 LNHDA and CDR2 SQIVND come from the germline V gene (reference sequence). The CDR3 spans 19 residues. The CDR3 bases are TGTGCCAGTAGCTACGGACTAGCGGGGGCCGCCCCGAACACCGGGGAGCTGTTTTTT. Translation gives CASSYGLAGAAPNTGELFF.

This clone was recorded only once. The rearrangement joins TRBV5-1 to TRBJ2-1; no firm D call. The V end lost 3 bases, the J end lost 0 bases, and 10 bases lay between the germline ends. The CDR3 covers 15 residues. Germline V gene sequence: CDR1 SGHRS, CDR2 YFSETQ. The CDR3 region has the DNA TGCGCCAGCAGCTCGACTCTGAGCTCCTACAATGAGCAGTTCTTC. This codes for CASSSTLSSYNEQFF.

This clone has only one observation. The chain is built from TRBV2 and TRBJ2-7; D not resolved. The ends were cut back, 10 bases at V and 1 base at J, with 14 bases in the middle. The CDR3 covers 13 residues. Germline lookup yields CDR1 SNHLY and CDR2 FYNNEI. The CDR3 sequence is CATLETNSYEQYF. CDR3 sequence (DNA): TGTGCCACCCTAGAGACCAATTCCTACGAGCAGTACTTC.